This TCR beta chain was sequenced in a study of control samples from healthy donors and cancer patients. After removal of 5 bases from V and 2 bases from J, the junction contained 11 bases not matched to a gene. Per the germline V gene, CDR1 is GTSNPN and CDR2 is SVGIG (reference sequence). CDR3 length: 15 amino acids. Libraries were prepared by immunoSEQ multiplex PCR; TCRdb keeps only in-frame clonotypes and omits some of them. This table has about 100,000 clones, approximately 93% appearing once. Input material: blood. The sequence derives from a young man in good health. The J gene is TRBJ2-7, the V gene TRBV30; 8 bases align to TRBD1. The CDR3 reads CAWARQGSAPYEQYF. The CDR3 bases are TGTGCCTGGGCCAGACAGGGGTCAGCACCCTACGAGCAGTACTTC.